This is a list of T cell receptor beta chains from one sample in a study of graft-versus-host responses after intestinal transplantation. Sequencing used immunoSEQ multiplex PCR; TCRdb keeps in-frame clones, though not all of them. The table has 77,000 or so clones, about 90% seen once. Sequences were derived from PBMCs, sampled 98 days after intestinal transplantation. The receptors come from a human patient who received an intestinal transplant, so some T cells may come from the graft donor. CDR3s include the opening cysteine and the closing phenylalanine or tryptophan. D genes are given only for firm matches. Some rows have no size entry. The others give once, few or many, or a class for an expanded clone.

TRBV27,TRBJ2-2,NA,NA,CASSFYSGSGELFF,TGTGCCAGCAGTTTTTACAGTGGGTCCGGGGAGCTGTTTTTT
TRBV7-9,TRBJ1-2,TRBD1,NA,CASSLTGQAIYGYTF,TGTGCCAGCAGCTTAACAGGACAGGCGATCTATGGCTACACCTTC
TRBV5-4,TRBJ2-7,TRBD2,once,CASSSATTSGNEYF,TGTGCCAGCAGCTCCGCAACAACTAGCGGGAACGAGTACTTC
TRBV6-1,TRBJ2-1,TRBD2,NA,CASSGREVPLYNEQFF,TGTGCCAGCAGTGGCCGGGAGGTCCCTCTCTACAATGAGCAGTTCTTC
TRBV6-1,TRBJ1-5,NA,NA,CASTRQSNQPQHF,TGTGCCAGCACTAGACAGAGTAATCAGCCCCAGCATTTT
TRBV6-4,TRBJ2-3,TRBD2,NA,CASSEASGNTDTQYF,TGTGCCAGCAGTGAGGCTAGCGGGAACACAGATACGCAGTATTTT
TRBV28,TRBJ2-4,TRBD1,NA,CARSPKTWDRGLGNIQYF,TGTGCCCGCAGCCCGAAAACCTGGGACAGGGGGCTCGGAAACATTCAGTACTTC
TRBV4-1,TRBJ2-3,NA,NA,CASSQEGFTSTDTQYF,TGCGCCAGCAGCCAAGAAGGGTTTACTAGCACAGATACGCAGTATTTT
TRBV5-4,TRBJ2-5,TRBD2,NA,CATGLAGAQETQYF,TGTGCCACCGGACTAGCGGGGGCACAAGAGACCCAGTACTTC
TRBV25-1,TRBJ2-5,NA,NA,CPRVAGDWETQYF,TGTCCCCGAGTGGCAGGGGACTGGGAGACCCAGTACTTC
TRBV7-2,TRBJ1-2,NA,NA,CASSPTTTYGYTF,TGTGCCAGCAGCCCGACAACCACCTATGGCTACACCTTC
TRBV29-1,TRBJ2-1,TRBD2,NA,CSVEGLAGGLSYNEQFF,TGCAGCGTTGAAGGACTAGCGGGAGGACTCTCCTACAATGAGCAGTTCTTC
TRBV4-1,TRBJ2-7,TRBD1,few,CASSPDRRPMNEQYF,TGCGCCAGCAGCCCGGACAGGCGCCCTATGAACGAGCAGTACTTC
TRBV11-3,TRBJ1-5,NA,NA,CASSLGQQGDQPQHF,TGTGCCAGCAGCTTAGGGCAGCAAGGAGATCAGCCCCAGCATTTT
TRBV4-1,TRBJ1-5,TRBD1,NA,CASSPGQGNQPQHF,TGCGCCAGCAGCCCCGGACAGGGAAATCAGCCCCAGCATTTT
TRBV30,TRBJ2-3,TRBD1,NA,CAWSAAGGNTQYF,TGTGCCTGGAGTGCGGCAGGGGGTAATACGCAGTATTTT
TRBV28,TRBJ2-7,TRBD2,NA,CASSLGGGPYEQYF,TGTGCCAGCAGTTTAGGCGGGGGGCCCTACGAGCAGTACTTC
TRBV6-5,TRBJ2-1,NA,NA,CASSYSKPINEQFF,TGTGCCAGCAGTTACTCGAAACCCATCAATGAGCAGTTCTTC
TRBV6-4,TRBJ1-2,NA,NA,CASSVQINYGYTF,TGTGCCAGCAGTGTACAAATTAACTATGGCTACACCTTC
TRBV2,TRBJ2-3,NA,NA,CASSSRGDITDTQYF,TGTGCCAGCAGTTCTAGGGGGGATATCACAGATACGCAGTATTTT
TRBV5-1,TRBJ2-5,NA,NA,CASSSQETQYF,TGCGCCAGCAGCTCCCAAGAGACCCAGTACTTC
TRBV5-4,TRBJ1-2,TRBD1,NA,CASSSEGRGLGYGYTF,TGTGCCAGCAGCTCCGAGGGCAGGGGGCTCGGCTATGGCTACACCTTC
TRBV5-1,TRBJ2-7,NA,NA,CASSLGGYYEQYF,TGCGCCAGCAGCTTAGGCGGTTACTACGAGCAGTACTTC
TRBV7-2,TRBJ2-6,NA,NA,CASSPVRANVLTF,TGTGCCAGCAGCCCAGTTCGGGCCAACGTCCTGACTTTC
TRBV6-5,TRBJ1-1,TRBD1,NA,CASSYSTGTEAFF,TGTGCCAGCAGTTACTCGACAGGGACTGAAGCTTTCTTT
TRBV5-4,TRBJ2-2,TRBD2,few,CASSLTSGGAGELFF,TGTGCCAGCAGCTTGACTAGCGGGGGGGCCGGGGAGCTGTTTTTT
TRBV9,TRBJ1-3,NA,NA,CASSASRLVSGNTIYF,TGTGCCAGCAGCGCCTCCCGGCTGGTCTCTGGAAACACCATATATTTT
TRBV4-2,TRBJ1-4,NA,NA,CASSHWTFGFLATNEKLFF,TGTGCCAGCAGCCACTGGACTTTCGGCTTCCTCGCAACTAATGAAAAACTGTTTTTT
TRBV6-5,TRBJ2-7,NA,NA,CASSDAPGREQYF,TGTGCCAGCAGTGACGCCCCGGGCCGCGAGCAGTACTTC
TRBV27,TRBJ2-7,NA,NA,CASSLMQVPYEQYF,TGTGCCAGCAGTTTAATGCAGGTACCCTACGAGCAGTACTTC